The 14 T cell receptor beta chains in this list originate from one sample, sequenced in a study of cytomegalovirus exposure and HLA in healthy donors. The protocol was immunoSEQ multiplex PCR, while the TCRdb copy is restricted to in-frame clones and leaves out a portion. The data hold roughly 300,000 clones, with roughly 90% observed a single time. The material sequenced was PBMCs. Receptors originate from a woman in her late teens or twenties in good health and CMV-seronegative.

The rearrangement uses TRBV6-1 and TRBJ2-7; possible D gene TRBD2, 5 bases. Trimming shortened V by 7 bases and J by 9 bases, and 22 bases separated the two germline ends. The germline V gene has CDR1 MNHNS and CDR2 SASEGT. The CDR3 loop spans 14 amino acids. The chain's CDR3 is CASTPGYETNGQYF. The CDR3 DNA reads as TGTGCCAGCACGCCGGGGTACGAAACTAACGGGCAGTACTTC.

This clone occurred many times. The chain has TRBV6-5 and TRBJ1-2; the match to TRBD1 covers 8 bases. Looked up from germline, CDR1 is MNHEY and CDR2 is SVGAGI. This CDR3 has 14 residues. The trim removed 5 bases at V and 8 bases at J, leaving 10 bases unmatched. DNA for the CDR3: TGTGCCAGCAGTCCTACCCAGGGGGCTCAAGGCTACACCTTC. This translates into CASSPTQGAQGYTF.

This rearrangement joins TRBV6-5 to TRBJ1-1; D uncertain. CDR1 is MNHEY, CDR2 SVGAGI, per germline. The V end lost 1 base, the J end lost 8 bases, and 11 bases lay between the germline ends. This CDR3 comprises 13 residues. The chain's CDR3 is CASSYFGNREAFF. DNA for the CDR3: TGTGCCAGCAGTTACTTCGGGAATAGGGAAGCTTTCTTT.

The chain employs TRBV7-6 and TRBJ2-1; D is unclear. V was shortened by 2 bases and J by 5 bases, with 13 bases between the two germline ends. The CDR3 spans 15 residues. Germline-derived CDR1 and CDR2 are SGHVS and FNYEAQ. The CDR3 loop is CASSLYPGIDNEQFF. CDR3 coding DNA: TGTGCCAGCAGCTTATATCCAGGTATAGACAATGAGCAGTTCTTC. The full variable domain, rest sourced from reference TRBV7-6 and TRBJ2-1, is GAGVSQSPRYKVTKRGQDVALRCDPISGHVSLYWYRQALGQGPEFLTYFNYEAQQDKSGLPNDRFSAERPEGSISTLTIQRTEQRDSAMYRCASSLYPGIDNEQFFGPGTRLTVL.

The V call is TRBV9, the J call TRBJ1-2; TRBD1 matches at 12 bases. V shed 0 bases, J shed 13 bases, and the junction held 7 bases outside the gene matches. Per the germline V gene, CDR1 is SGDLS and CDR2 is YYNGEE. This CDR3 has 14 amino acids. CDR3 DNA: TGTGCCAGCAGCGTAGAGGGACAGGGGGCGCAAGGCACCTTC. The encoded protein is CASSVEGQGAQGTF.

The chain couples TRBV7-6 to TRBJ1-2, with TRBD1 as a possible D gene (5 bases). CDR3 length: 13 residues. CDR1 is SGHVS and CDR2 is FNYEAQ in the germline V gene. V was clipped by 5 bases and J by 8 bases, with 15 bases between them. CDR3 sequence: CASSRGGYVGYTF. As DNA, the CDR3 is TGTGCCAGCAGCCGGGGGGGGTATGTCGGCTACACCTTC.

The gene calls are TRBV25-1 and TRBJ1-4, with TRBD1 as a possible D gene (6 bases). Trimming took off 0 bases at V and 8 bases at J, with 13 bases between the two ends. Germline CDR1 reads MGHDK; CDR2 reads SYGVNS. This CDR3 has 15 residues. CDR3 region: CASSEYLQGPEKLFF. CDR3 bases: TGTGCCAGCAGTGAATATCTACAGGGACCCGAAAAACTGTTTTTT.

This CDR3 reads CASSVEGFSGELFF. The CDR3 DNA reads TGTGCCAGCAGTGTGGAGGGGTTCTCCGGGGAGCTGTTTTTT. This chain connects TRBV6-1 to TRBJ2-2; tentatively, D is TRBD2 (6 bases). CDR3 length equals 14 residues. CDR1 is MNHNS, CDR2 SASEGT, per germline. Trimming removed 4 bases at V and 6 bases at J, with 12 bases between.

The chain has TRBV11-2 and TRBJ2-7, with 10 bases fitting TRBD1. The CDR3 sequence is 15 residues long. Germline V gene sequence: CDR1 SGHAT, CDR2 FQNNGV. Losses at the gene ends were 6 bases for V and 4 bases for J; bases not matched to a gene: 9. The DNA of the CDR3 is TGTGCCAGCAGGGAACCCGGGACAGGGGTTTACGAGCAGTACTTC. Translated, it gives CASREPGTGVYEQYF. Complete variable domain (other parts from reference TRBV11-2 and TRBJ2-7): EAGVAQSPRYKIIEKRQSVAFWCNPISGHATLYWYQQILGQGPKLLIQFQNNGVVDDSQLPKDRFSAERLKGVDSTLKIQPAKLEDSAVYLCASREPGTGVYEQYFGPGTRLTVT.

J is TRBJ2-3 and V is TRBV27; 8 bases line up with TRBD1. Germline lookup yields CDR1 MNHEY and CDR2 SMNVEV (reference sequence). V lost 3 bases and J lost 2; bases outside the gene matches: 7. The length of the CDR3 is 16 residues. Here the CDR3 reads CASSFSDRANTDTQYF. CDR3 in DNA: TGTGCCAGCAGTTTTTCGGACAGGGCGAACACAGATACGCAGTATTTT.

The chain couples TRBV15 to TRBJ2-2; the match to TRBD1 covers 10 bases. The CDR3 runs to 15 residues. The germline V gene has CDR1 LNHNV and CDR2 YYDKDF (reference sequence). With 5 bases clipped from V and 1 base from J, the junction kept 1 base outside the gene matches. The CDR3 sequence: CATSRDRGNTGELFF. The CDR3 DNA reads TGTGCCACCAGCCGGGACAGGGGGAACACCGGGGAGCTGTTTTTT.

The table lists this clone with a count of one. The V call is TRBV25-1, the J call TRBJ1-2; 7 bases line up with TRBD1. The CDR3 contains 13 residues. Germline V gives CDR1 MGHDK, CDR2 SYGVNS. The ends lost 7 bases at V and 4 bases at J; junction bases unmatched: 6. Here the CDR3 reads CASTSGQIYGYTF. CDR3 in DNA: TGTGCCAGCACTTCGGGACAGATCTATGGCTACACCTTC.

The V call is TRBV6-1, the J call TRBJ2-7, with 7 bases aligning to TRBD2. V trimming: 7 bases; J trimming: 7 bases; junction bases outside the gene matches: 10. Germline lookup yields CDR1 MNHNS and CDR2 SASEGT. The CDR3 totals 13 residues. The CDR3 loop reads CASIREATDEQYF. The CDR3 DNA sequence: TGTGCCAGCATCCGGGAGGCTACAGATGAGCAGTACTTC.

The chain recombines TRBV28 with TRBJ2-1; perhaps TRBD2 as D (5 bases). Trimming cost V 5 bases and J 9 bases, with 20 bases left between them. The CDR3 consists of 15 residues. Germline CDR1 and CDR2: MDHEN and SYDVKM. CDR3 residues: CASSLEDSVPGEQFF. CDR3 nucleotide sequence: TGTGCCAGCAGTCTAGAGGACTCCGTGCCGGGTGAGCAGTTCTTC.